This T cell receptor beta chain was recorded in a study of OX40 agonist ivuxolimab in advanced cancers. TCRdb keeps only in-frame clones here, not all; method: immunoSEQ multiplex PCR. The table shows about 60,000 clones, with nearly 95% occurring only once. CDR1 and CDR2 from the germline V gene are MGHRA and YSYEKL. The CDR3 runs 14 residues. The V end lost 1 base, the J end lost 1 base, and 6 bases lay between the germline ends. This specimen was CD4+ or CD8+ T cells sorted from blood, taken in a trial of the OX40 agonist ivuxolimab. The J gene is TRBJ2-3, the V gene TRBV4-1; D not resolved. The clonotype originates from an adult with an advanced solid tumor such as melanoma, head and neck, liver or kidney cancer. CDR3 sequence reads: CASSQGLGTDTQYF. The CDR3 nucleotides read TGCGCCAGCAGCCAAGGTCTCGGCACAGATACGCAGTATTTT.